This entry features one TCR beta chain sequence. Its target is not known. The authors extracted RNA and reverse transcribed it into cDNA as the sequencing template. Produced via immunoSEQ multiplex PCR; TCRdb's table is partial and in-frame only. The sample includes some 180,000 clones, 53% seen only once; the top ten take 10% to 12%. The sample originates from a study of CD8+ T cells in alopecia areata. At the level of the study: Treated patients received oral tofacitinib, 5 to 10 mg twice daily. Findings and limits, study-wide: An increase in clonality over normal scalp was evident in lesional scalp, especially alopecia totalis/universalis. Tofacitinib did not eliminate many expanded lesional clones from scalp or blood.

The treatment denotes: oral pan-JAK inhibitor, 5-10 mg twice daily. From alopecia areata patients, lesional scalp punch biopsies and peripheral blood were collected. The germline V and J ends were trimmed by 6 bases and 1 base, with 14 bases remaining between them. Per the germline V gene, CDR1 is LGHNT and CDR2 is FRNRAP. The CDR3 extends over 15 amino acids. V gene TRBV12-5 combines with J gene TRBJ2-3; a weak D match, TRBD1 (6 bases). This sample comprised CD8+ T cells sorted from blood, obtained at week 24, from a patient treated with tofacitinib. This clonotype originated in a human donor with alopecia areata. The DNA of the CDR3 is TGTGCTAGTGGAGCGAGACAGGCGCGCACAGATACGCAGTATTTT. Translating gives CASGARQARTDTQYF.